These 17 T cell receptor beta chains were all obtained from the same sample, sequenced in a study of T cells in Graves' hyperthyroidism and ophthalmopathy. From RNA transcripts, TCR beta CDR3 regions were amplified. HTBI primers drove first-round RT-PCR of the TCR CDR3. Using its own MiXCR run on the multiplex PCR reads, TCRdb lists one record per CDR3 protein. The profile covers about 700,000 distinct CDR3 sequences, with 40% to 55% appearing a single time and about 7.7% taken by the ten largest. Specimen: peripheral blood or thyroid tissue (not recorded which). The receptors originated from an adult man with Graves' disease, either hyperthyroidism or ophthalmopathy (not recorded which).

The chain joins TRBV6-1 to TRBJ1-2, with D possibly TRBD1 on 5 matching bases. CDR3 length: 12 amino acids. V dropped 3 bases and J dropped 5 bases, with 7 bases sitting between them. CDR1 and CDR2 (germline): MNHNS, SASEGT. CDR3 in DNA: TGTGCCAGCAGTGACCAGGGATATGGCTACACCTTC. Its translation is CASSDQGYGYTF.

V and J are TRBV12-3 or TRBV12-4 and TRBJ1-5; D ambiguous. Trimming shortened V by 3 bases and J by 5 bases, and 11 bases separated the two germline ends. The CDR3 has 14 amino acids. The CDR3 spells CASSFSGEDQPQHF. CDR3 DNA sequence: TGTGCCAGCAGTTTTTCCGGAGAAGATCAGCCCCAGCATTTT.

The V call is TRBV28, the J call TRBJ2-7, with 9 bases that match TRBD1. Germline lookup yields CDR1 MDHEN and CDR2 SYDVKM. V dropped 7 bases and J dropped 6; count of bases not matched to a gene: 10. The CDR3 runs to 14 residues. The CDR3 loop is CASTHGTGLGEQYF. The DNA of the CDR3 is TGTGCCAGCACTCACGGGACAGGGCTCGGCGAGCAGTACTTC.

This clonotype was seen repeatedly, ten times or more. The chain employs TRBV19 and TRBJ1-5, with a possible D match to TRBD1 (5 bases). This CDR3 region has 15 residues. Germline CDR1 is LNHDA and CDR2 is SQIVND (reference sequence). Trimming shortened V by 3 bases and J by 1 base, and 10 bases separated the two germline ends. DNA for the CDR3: TGTGCCAGTAGTATTGGTAGGGACAGCAATCAGCCCCAGCATTTT. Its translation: CASSIGRDSNQPQHF.

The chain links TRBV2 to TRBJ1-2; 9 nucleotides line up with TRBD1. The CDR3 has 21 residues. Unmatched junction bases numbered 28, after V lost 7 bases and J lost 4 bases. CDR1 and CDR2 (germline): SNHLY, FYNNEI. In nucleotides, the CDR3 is TGTGCCAGCAAACGCTTACCCCGGGACAGGGAACGCCGGCCTCCACTCTATGGCTACACCTTC. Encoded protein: CASKRLPRDRERRPPLYGYTF.

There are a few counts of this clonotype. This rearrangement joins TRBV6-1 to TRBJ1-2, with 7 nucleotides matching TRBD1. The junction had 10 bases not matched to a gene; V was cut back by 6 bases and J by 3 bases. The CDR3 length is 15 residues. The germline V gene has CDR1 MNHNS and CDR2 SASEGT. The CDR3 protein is CASRTLGQGDYGYTF. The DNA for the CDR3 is TGTGCCAGCAGAACCCTCGGGCAGGGGGACTATGGCTACACCTTC.

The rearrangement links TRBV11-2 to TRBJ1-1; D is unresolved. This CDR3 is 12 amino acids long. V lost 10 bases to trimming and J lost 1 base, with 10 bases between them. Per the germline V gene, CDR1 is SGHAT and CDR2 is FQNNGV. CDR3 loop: CATRPGNTEAFF. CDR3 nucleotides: TGTGCCACCCGACCGGGGAACACTGAAGCTTTCTTT.

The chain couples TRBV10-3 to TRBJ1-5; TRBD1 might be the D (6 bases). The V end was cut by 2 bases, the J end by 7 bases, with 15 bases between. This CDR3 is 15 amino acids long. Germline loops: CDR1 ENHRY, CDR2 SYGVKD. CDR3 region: CAISEGGQYNQPQHF. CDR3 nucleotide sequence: TGTGCCATCAGTGAGGGAGGACAGTATAACCAGCCCCAGCATTTT.

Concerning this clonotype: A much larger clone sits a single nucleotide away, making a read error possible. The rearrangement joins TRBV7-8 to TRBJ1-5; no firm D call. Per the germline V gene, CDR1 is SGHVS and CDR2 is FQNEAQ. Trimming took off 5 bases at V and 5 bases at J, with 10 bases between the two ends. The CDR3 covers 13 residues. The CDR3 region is CASSERWDQPQHF. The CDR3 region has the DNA TGTGCCAGCAGCGAGAGGTGGGATCAGCCCCAGCATTTT. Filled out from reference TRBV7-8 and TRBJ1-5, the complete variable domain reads GAGVSQSPRYKVAKRGQDVALRCDPISGHVSLFWYQQALGQGPEFLTYFQNEAQLDKSGLPSDRFFAERPEGSVSTLKIQRTQQEDSAVYLCASSERWDQPQHFGDGTRLSIL.

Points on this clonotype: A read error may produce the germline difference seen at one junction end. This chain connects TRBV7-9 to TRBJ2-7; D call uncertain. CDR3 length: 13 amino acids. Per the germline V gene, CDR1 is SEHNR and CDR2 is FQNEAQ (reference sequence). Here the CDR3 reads CASSSGPGYERYF. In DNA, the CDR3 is TGTGCCAGCAGCTCCGGACCGGGTTACGAGCGGTACTTC.

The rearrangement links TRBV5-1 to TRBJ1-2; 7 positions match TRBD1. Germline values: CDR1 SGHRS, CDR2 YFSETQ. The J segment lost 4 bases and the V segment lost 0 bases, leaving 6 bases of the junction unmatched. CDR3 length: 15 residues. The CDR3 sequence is CASSLAGGQSYGYTF. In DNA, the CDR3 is TGCGCCAGCAGCTTGGCCGGGGGACAGAGCTATGGCTACACCTTC.

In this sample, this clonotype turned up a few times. This chain's CDR3 is CASSLADREQYF. Here the CDR3 DNA reads TGTGCCAGCAGCTTGGCTGACAGAGAGCAGTACTTC. The chain recombines TRBV7-2 with TRBJ2-7; tentative D call: TRBD1 (5 bases). Germline lookup yields CDR1 SGHTA and CDR2 FQGNSA. The CDR3 totals 12 residues. V gave up 3 bases and J gave up 7 bases, with 10 bases separating them. The entire variable domain, with the rest obtained from reference TRBV7-2 and TRBJ2-7, is as follows: GAGVSQSPSNKVTEKGKDVELRCDPISGHTALYWYRQSLGQGLEFLIYFQGNSAPDKSGLPSDRFSAERTGGSVSTLTIQRTQQEDSAVYLCASSLADREQYFGPGTRLTVT.

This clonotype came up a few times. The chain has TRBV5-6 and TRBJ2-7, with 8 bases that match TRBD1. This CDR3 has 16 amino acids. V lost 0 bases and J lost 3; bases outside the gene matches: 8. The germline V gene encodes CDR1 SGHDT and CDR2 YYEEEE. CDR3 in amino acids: CASSLARQGAGYEQYF. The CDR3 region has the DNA TGTGCCAGCAGCTTGGCCCGGCAGGGGGCAGGCTACGAGCAGTACTTC.

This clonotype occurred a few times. The CDR3 region is CASSTTLGGEAFF. CDR3 nucleotide sequence: TGTGCCAGCAGCACCACCCTGGGCGGTGAAGCTTTCTTT. V gene TRBV9 combines with J gene TRBJ1-1; D remains unclear. The germline V and J ends were trimmed by 4 bases and 7 bases, with 14 bases remaining between them. Germline-derived CDR1 and CDR2 are SGDLS and YYNGEE. The CDR3 is 13 residues long.

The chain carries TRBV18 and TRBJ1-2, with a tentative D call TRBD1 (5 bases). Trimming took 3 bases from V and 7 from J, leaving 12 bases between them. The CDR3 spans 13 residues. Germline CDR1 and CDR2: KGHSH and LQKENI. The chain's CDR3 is CASSPLGTSGYTF. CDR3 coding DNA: TGTGCCAGCTCACCCTTAGGGACCTCTGGCTACACCTTC. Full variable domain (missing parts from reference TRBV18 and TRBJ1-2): NAGVMQNPRHLVRRRGQEARLRCSPMKGHSHVYWYRQLPEEGLKFMVYLQKENIIDESGMPKERFSAEFPKEGPSILRIQQVVRGDSAAYFCASSPLGTSGYTFGSGTRLTVV.

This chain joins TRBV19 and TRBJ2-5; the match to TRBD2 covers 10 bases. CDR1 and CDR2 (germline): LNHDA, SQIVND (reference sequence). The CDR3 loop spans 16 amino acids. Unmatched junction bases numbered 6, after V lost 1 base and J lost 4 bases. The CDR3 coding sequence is TGTGCCAGTAGTATAGTAGGGACTAGCGACGTAGAGACCCAGTACTTC. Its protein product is CASSIVGTSDVETQYF.

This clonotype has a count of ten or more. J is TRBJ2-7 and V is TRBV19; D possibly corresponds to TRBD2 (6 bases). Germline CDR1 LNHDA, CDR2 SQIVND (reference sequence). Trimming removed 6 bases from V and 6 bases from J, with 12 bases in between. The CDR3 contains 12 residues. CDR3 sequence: CASSLGRGEQYF. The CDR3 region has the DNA TGTGCCAGTAGCCTCGGGCGGGGCGAGCAGTACTTC.